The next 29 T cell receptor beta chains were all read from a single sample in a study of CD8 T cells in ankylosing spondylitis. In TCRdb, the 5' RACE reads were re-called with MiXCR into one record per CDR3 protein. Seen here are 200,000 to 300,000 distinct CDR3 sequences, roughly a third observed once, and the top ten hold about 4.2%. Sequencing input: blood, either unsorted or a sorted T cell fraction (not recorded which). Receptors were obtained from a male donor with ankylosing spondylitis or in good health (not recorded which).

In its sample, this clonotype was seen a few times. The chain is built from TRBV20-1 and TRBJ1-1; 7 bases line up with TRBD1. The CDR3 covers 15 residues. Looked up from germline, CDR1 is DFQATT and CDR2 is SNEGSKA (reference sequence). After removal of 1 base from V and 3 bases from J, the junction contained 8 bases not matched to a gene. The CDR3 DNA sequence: TGCAGTGCTAGAGGGGGAGGCAGGGGGGACACTGAAGCTTTCTTT. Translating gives CSARGGGRGDTEAFF.

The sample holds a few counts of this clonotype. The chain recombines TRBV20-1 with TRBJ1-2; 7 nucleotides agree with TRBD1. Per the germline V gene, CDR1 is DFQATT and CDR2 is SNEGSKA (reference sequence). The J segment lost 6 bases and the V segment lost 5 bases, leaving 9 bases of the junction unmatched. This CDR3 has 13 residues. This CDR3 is CSAGPTGPNGYTF. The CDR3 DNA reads TGCAGTGCTGGTCCGACAGGGCCTAATGGCTACACCTTC.

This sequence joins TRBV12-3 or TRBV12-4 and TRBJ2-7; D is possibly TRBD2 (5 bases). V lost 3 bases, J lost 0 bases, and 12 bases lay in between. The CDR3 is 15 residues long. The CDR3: CASSFNRGFSYEQYF. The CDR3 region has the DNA TGTGCCAGCAGTTTTAATAGAGGGTTCTCCTACGAGCAGTACTTC.

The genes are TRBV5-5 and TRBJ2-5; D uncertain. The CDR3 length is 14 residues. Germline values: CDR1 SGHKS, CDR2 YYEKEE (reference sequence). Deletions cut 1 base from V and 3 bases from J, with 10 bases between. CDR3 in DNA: TGTGCCAGCAGCTTGTTCGTCTCAGAAGAGACCCAGTACTTC. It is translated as CASSLFVSEETQYF.

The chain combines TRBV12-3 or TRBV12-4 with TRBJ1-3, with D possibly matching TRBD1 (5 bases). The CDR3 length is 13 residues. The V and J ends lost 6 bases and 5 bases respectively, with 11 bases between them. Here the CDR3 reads CASRDTERNTIYF. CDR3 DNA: TGTGCCAGCAGGGACACGGAGAGAAACACCATATATTTT.

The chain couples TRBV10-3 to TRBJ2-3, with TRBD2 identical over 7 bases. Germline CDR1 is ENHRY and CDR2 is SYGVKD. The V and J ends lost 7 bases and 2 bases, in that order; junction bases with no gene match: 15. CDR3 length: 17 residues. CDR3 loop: CAITSEGLIWNTDTQYF. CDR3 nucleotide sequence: TGTGCCATCACTTCCGAGGGACTAATTTGGAACACAGATACGCAGTATTTT.

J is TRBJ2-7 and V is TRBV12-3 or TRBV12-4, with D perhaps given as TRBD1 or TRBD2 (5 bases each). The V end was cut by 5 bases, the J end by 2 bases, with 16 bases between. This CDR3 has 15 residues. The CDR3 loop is CASSAAGTVTYEQYF. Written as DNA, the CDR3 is TGTGCCAGCAGTGCCGCCGGGACGGTGACCTACGAGCAGTACTTC.

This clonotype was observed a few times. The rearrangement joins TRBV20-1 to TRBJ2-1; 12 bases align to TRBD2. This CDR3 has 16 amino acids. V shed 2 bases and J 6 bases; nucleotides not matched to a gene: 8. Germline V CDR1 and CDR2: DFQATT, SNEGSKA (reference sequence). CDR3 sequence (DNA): TGCAGTGCTAGACTAGCGGGGGGGCAGTTGAGCAATGAGCAGTTCTTC. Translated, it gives CSARLAGGQLSNEQFF.

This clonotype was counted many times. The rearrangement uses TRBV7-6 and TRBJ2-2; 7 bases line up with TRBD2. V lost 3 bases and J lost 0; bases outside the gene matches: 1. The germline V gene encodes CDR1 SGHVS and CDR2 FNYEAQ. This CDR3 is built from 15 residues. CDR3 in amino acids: CASSFGLANTGELFF. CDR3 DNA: TGTGCCAGCAGCTTCGGACTAGCGAACACCGGGGAGCTGTTTTTT.

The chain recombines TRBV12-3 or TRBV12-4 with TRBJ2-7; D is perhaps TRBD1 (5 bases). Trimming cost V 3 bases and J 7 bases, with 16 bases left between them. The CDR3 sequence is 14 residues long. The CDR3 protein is CASSFYQGVEEQYF. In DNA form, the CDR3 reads TGTGCCAGCAGTTTTTACCAGGGCGTGGAGGAGCAGTACTTC.

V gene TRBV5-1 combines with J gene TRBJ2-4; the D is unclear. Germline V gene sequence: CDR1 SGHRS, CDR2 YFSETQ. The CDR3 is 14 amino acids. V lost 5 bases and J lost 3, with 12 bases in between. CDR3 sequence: CASSRWEGKNIQYF. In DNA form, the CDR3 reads TGCGCCAGCAGTCGCTGGGAAGGCAAAAACATTCAGTACTTC.

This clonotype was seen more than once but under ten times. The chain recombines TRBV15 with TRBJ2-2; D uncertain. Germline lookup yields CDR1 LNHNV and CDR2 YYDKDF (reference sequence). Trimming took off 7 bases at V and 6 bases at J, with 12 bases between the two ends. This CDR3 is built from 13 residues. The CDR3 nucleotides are TGTGCCACCAACCAGCAAGTGGCCGGGGAGCTGTTTTTT. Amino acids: CATNQQVAGELFF.

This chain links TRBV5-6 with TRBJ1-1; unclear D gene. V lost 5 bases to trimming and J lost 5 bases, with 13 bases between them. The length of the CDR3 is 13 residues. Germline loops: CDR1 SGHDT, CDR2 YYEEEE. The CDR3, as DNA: TGTGCCAGCAGAGGCGGAGGTGGGACTGAAGCTTTCTTT. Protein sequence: CASRGGGGTEAFF.

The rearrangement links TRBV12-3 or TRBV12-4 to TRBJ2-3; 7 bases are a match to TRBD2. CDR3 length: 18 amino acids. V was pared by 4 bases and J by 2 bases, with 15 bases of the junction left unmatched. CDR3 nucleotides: TGTGCCAGCAGTTCGACGACGGGGGGTGGTGTAAACACAGATACGCAGTATTTT. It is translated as CASSSTTGGGVNTDTQYF.

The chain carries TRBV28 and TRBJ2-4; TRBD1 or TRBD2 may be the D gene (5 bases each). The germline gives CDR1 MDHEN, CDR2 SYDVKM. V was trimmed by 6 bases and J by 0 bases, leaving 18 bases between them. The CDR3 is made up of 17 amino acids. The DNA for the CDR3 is TGTGCCAGCAGAATCCGAGGGGCGTCCGTAGCCAAAAACATTCAGTACTTC. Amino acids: CASRIRGASVAKNIQYF.

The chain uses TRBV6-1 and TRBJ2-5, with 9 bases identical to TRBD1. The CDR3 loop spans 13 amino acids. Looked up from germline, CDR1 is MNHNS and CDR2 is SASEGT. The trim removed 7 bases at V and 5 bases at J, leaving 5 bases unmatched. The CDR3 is CASTKTGGETQYF. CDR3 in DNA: TGTGCCAGCACCAAGACAGGGGGGGAGACCCAGTACTTC.

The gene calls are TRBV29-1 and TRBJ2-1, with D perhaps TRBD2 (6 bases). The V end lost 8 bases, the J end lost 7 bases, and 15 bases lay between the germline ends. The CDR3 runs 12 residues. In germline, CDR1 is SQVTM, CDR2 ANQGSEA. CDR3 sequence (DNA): TGCAGCTACGGGGGAGACTTGAATGAGCAGTTCTTC. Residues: CSYGGDLNEQFF.

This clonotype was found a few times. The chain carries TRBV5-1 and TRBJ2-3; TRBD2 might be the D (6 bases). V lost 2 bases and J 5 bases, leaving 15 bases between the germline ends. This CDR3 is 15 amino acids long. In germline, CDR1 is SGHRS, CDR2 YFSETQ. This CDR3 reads CASSLGVGSGDTQYF. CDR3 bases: TGCGCCAGCAGCTTAGGAGTCGGGAGCGGAGATACGCAGTATTTT.

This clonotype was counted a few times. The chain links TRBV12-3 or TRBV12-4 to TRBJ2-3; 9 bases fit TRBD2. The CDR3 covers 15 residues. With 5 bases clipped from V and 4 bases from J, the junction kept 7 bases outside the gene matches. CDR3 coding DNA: TGTGCCAGCAGTAACGGACTAGCGCAGGCAGATACGCAGTATTTT. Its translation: CASSNGLAQADTQYF.

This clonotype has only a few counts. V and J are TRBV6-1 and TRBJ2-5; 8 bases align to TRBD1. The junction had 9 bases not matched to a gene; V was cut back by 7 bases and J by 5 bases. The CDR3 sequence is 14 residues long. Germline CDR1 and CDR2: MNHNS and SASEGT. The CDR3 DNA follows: TGTGCCAGCAACCAGGACAGGGATAGGGAGACCCAGTACTTC. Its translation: CASNQDRDRETQYF.

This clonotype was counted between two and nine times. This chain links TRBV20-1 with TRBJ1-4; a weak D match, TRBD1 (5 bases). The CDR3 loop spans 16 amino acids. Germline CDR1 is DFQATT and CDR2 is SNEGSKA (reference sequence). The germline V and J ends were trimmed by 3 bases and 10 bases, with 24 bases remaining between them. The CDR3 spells CSASRGRDALYGKLFF. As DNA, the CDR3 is TGCAGTGCTAGTCGAGGGAGGGACGCCCTTTACGGAAAACTGTTTTTT.

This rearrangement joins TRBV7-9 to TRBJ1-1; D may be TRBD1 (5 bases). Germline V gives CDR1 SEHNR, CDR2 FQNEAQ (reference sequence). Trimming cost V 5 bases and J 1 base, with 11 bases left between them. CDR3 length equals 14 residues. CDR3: CASSPQGANTEAFF. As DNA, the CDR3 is TGTGCCAGCAGCCCCCAAGGGGCGAACACTGAAGCTTTCTTT.

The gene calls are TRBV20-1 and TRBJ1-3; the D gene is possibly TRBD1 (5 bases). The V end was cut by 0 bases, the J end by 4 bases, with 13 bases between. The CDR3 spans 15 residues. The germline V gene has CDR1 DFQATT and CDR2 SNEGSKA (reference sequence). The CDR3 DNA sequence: TGCAGTGCTAGAGACTGGCAGCCAGGGGGAAACACCATATATTTT. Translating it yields CSARDWQPGGNTIYF.

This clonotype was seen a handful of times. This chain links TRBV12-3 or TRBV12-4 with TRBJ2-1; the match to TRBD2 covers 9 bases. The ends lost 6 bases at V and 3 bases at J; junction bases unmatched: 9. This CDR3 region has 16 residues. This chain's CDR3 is CASRPPRTSVYNEQFF. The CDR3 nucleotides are TGTGCCAGCAGGCCGCCACGGACTAGCGTCTACAATGAGCAGTTCTTC.

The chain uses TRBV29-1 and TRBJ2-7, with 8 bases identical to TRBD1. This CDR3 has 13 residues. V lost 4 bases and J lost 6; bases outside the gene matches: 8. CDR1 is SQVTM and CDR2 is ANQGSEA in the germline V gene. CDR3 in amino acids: CSVGTGTGFEQYF. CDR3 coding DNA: TGCAGCGTTGGGACCGGGACAGGATTCGAGCAGTACTTC.

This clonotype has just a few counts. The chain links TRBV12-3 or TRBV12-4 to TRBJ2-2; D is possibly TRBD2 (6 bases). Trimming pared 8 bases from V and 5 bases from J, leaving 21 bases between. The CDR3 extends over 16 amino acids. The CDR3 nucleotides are TGTGCCAGCGAAGAGGAGGAGGACCGGGGGACCGGGGAGCTGTTTTTT. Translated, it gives CASEEEEDRGTGELFF.

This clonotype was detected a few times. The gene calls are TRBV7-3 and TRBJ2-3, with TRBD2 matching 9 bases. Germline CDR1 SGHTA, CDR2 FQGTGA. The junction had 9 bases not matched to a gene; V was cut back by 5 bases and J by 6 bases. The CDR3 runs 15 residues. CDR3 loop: CASSQIPSGADTQYF. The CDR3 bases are TGTGCCAGCAGCCAGATCCCTAGCGGGGCGGATACGCAGTATTTT.

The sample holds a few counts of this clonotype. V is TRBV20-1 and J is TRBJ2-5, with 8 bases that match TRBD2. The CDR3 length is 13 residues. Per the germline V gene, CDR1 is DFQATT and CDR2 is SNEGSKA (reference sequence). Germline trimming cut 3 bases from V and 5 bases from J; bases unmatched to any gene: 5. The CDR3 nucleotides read TGCAGTGCTAGCGGGGGGGCTCTCGAGACCCAGTACTTC. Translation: CSASGGALETQYF.

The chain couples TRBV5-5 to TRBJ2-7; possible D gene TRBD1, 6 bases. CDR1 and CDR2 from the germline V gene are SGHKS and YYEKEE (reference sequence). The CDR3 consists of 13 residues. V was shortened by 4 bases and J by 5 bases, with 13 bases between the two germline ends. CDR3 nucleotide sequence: TGTGCCAGCAGCCCACTTGCAGGGGACGAGCAGTACTTC. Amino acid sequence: CASSPLAGDEQYF. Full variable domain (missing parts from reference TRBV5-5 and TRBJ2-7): DAGVTQSPTHLIKTRGQQVTLRCSPISGHKSVSWYQQVLGQGPQFIFQYYEKEERGRGNFPDRFSARQFPNYSSELNVNALLLGDSALYLCASSPLAGDEQYFGPGTRLTVT.